The next 25 T cell receptor beta chains were all read from a single sample in a study of a mutant IDH1 vaccine in newly diagnosed glioma. Repertoires were generated with immunoSEQ multiplex PCR, while TCRdb's copy carries only in-frame clones and drops some. The data show about 67,000 clones, 84% seen once. No antigen has been identified for these receptors. Time point indicated: week 23, last vaccination. Doses comprised 300 ug of mutant IDH1 20-mer peptide each, plus topical imiquimod. The sequencing here drew on PBMCs, taken from a glioma patient whose treatment included an IDH1 peptide vaccine. Receptors were obtained from a man aged 18 to 29 with glioma.

The J gene is TRBJ1-2, the V gene TRBV7-9; D uncertain. V lost 5 bases and J lost 4, with 5 bases in between. Germline assignment: CDR1 SEHNR and CDR2 FQNEAQ (reference sequence). The CDR3 has 11 amino acids. CDR3 protein: CASSEPYGYTF. CDR3 in DNA: TGTGCCAGCAGCGAACCCTATGGCTACACCTTC. Full variable domain (missing parts from reference TRBV7-9 and TRBJ1-2): DTGVSQNPRHKITKRGQNVTFRCDPISEHNRLYWYRQTLGQGPEFLTYFQNEAQLEKSRLLSDRFSAERPKGSFSTLEIQRTEQGDSAMYLCASSEPYGYTFGSGTRLTVV.

This chain connects TRBV27 to TRBJ2-1; D is perhaps TRBD1 (6 bases). With 6 bases removed from V and 11 bases from J, the gap between germline ends came to 14 bases. The CDR3 runs 12 residues. The V gene's germline CDR1 is MNHEY and CDR2 SMNVEV (reference sequence). CDR3 sequence reads: CASSLIQGQQFF. CDR3 sequence (DNA): TGTGCCAGCAGCTTGATACAGGGCCAGCAGTTCTTC.

The chain employs TRBV7-3 and TRBJ2-1; tentatively, D is TRBD2 (6 bases). V shed 0 bases and J shed 0 bases, with 9 bases lying between them. The germline V gene encodes CDR1 SGHTA and CDR2 FQGTGA. CDR3 length: 16 amino acids. CDR3 amino acids: CASSLTRTISYNEQFF. The CDR3, as DNA: TGTGCCAGCAGCTTAACGAGGACTATCTCCTACAATGAGCAGTTCTTC. Complete variable domain (other parts from reference TRBV7-3 and TRBJ2-1): GAGVSQTPSNKVTEKGKYVELRCDPISGHTALYWYRQSLGQGPEFLIYFQGTGAADDSGLPNDRFFAVRPEGSVSTLKIQRTERGDSAVYLCASSLTRTISYNEQFFGPGTRLTVL.

The V call is TRBV19, the J call TRBJ2-7; 7 positions match TRBD2. The V and J ends lost 7 bases and 4 bases, in that order; junction bases with no gene match: 7. This CDR3 is built from 13 residues. Looked up from germline, CDR1 is LNHDA and CDR2 is SQIVND (reference sequence). CDR3 sequence: CASTGTTFYEQYF. The CDR3 nucleotides are TGTGCCAGTACCGGGACTACTTTTTACGAGCAGTACTTC. The whole variable domain, remainder taken from reference TRBV19 and TRBJ2-7, is DGGITQSPKYLFRKEGQNVTLSCEQNLNHDAMYWYRQDPGQGLRLIYYSQIVNDFQKGDIAEGYSVSREKKESFPLTVTSAQKNPTAFYLCASTGTTFYEQYFGPGTRLTVT.

This chain connects TRBV7-8 to TRBJ1-6; weak D call: TRBD1 (6 bases). Germline V gives CDR1 SGHVS, CDR2 FQNEAQ. CDR3 length equals 16 residues. The V and J ends lost 3 bases and 2 bases respectively, with 11 bases between them. The DNA for the CDR3 is TGTGCCAGCAGCTTGGTGGGGGACACCTATAATTCACCCCTCCACTTT. It yields the protein CASSLVGDTYNSPLHF.

In DNA form, the CDR3 reads TGTGCCAGCAGCCAAGAACCTAGCGGTCCCTACAATGAGCAGTTCTTC. Amino acid sequence: CASSQEPSGPYNEQFF. The chain couples TRBV4-2 to TRBJ2-1; 7 bases are a match to TRBD2. Germline V lookup: CDR1 LGHNA, CDR2 YNFKEQ. The trim removed 0 bases at V and 2 bases at J, leaving 4 bases unmatched. The CDR3 consists of 16 residues.

This chain links TRBV19 with TRBJ1-1; no clear D. Trimming left V 5 bases short and J 1 base short, with 14 bases between. The CDR3 is 15 residues long. CDR1 and CDR2 from the germline V gene are LNHDA and SQIVND (reference sequence). The CDR3 loop is CASSPGGRANTEAFF. CDR3 nucleotide sequence: TGTGCCAGTAGTCCCGGTGGACGGGCGAACACTGAAGCTTTCTTT.

This chain links TRBV18 with TRBJ1-1; tentative D call: TRBD1 (5 bases). Trimming left V 6 bases short and J 3 bases short, with 17 bases between. The CDR3 length is 15 residues. Germline CDR1 is KGHSH and CDR2 is LQKENI. The DNA for the CDR3 is TGTGCCAGCTCCCGTAGTCGGGGGGGAGACACTGAAGCTTTCTTT. Protein: CASSRSRGGDTEAFF.

V gene TRBV5-5 combines with J gene TRBJ2-5, with no clear D. CDR3 length equals 15 residues. V dropped 3 bases and J dropped 3 bases, with 15 bases sitting between them. CDR1 SGHKS and CDR2 YYEKEE come from the germline V gene (reference sequence). The CDR3, as DNA: TGTGCCAGCAGCTGGCGAGCAGGTGATAAAGAGACCCAGTACTTC. Translation gives CASSWRAGDKETQYF.

The genes are TRBV19 and TRBJ2-7; TRBD2 agrees at 11 bases. Trimming took 5 bases from V and 0 from J; bases not matched to a gene: 6. The CDR3 spans 16 residues. Germline CDR1 is LNHDA and CDR2 is SQIVND (reference sequence). CDR3 sequence reads: CASSSPGLAASYEQYF. The CDR3 coding sequence is TGTGCCAGTAGTTCCCCGGGACTAGCGGCCTCCTACGAGCAGTACTTC.

This chain uses TRBV19 with TRBJ2-1; D is undetermined. Germline V lookup: CDR1 LNHDA, CDR2 SQIVND (reference sequence). This CDR3 has 12 amino acids. V shed 2 bases and J shed 9 bases, with 8 bases lying between them. The CDR3 nucleotides read TGTGCCAGTAGTATAAGGGAAGGTGAGCAGTTCTTC. Protein sequence: CASSIREGEQFF.

The CDR3 sequence: CASSSSLGQGNTEAFF. The CDR3 DNA reads as TGTGCCAGCAGCTCCTCCTTAGGACAGGGCAACACTGAAGCTTTCTTT. The chain combines TRBV11-3 with TRBJ1-1, with 8 positions matching TRBD1. The CDR3 has 16 amino acids. Germline V gene lookup returns CDR1 SGHNT and CDR2 YENEEA. J gave up 2 bases and V 4 bases, and 9 bases lay outside the gene matches.

The rearrangement joins TRBV7-9 to TRBJ1-1; TRBD1 might be the D (5 bases). Trimming cost V 3 bases and J 1 base, with 12 bases left between them. CDR3 length: 15 residues. Germline V gene sequence: CDR1 SEHNR, CDR2 FQNEAQ (reference sequence). The CDR3 sequence is CASSFAGVGNTEAFF. The CDR3 DNA reads as TGTGCCAGCAGCTTTGCGGGGGTTGGGAACACTGAAGCTTTCTTT.

CDR3 sequence: CASSQDRAGVTYEQYF. The CDR3 bases are TGCGCCAGCAGCCAAGATAGAGCGGGTGTTACCTACGAGCAGTACTTC. The rearrangement links TRBV4-3 to TRBJ2-7; the D gene is possibly TRBD2 (6 bases). Germline loops: CDR1 LGHNA, CDR2 YSLEER. The length of the CDR3 is 16 residues. The V end lost 0 bases, the J end lost 2 bases, and 14 bases lay between the germline ends.

The gene calls are TRBV6-6 and TRBJ1-4; TRBD1 matches 7 bases. There are 14 residues in the CDR3. The V gene's germline CDR1 is MNHNY and CDR2 SVGAGI (reference sequence). Germline trimming cut 5 bases from V and 8 bases from J; bases unmatched to any gene: 8. Written as DNA, the CDR3 is TGTGCCAGCAGTCGACAGGGTTTGGAAGAAAAACTGTTTTTT. Residues: CASSRQGLEEKLFF.

The J gene is TRBJ2-3, the V gene TRBV9; D remains unclear. Germline V gene sequence: CDR1 SGDLS, CDR2 YYNGEE. The CDR3 has 15 amino acids. Trimming pared 4 bases from V and 1 base from J, leaving 13 bases between. The CDR3 DNA reads TGTGCCAGCAGCAAGACGGTGGCCGGCACAGATACGCAGTATTTT. Its protein product is CASSKTVAGTDTQYF.

The V call is TRBV30, the J call TRBJ1-2, with a possible D match to TRBD1 (6 bases). Trimming took 0 bases from V and 4 from J, leaving 15 bases between them. The CDR3 is made up of 15 amino acids. CDR1 is GTSNPN, CDR2 SVGIG, per germline (reference sequence). The CDR3 nucleotides read TGTGCCTGGAGTGTAGGGATTTCCAGGGGCTATGGCTACACCTTC. Translating gives CAWSVGISRGYGYTF.

V and J are TRBV19 and TRBJ1-1, with 7 bases fitting TRBD1. The CDR3 is made up of 12 amino acids. Germline V gene sequence: CDR1 LNHDA, CDR2 SQIVND (reference sequence). Germline trimming cut 2 bases from V and 11 bases from J; bases unmatched to any gene: 5. As DNA, the CDR3 is TGTGCCAGTAGTATATTCCAGGGGGAGGCTTTCTTT. It translates to CASSIFQGEAFF.

The V call is TRBV6-1, the J call TRBJ1-5; no clear D. Between the trimmed V and J ends, which lost 2 bases and 4 bases, there was a span of 6 bases. Germline V gene lookup returns CDR1 MNHNS and CDR2 SASEGT. The CDR3 sequence is 13 residues long. Here the CDR3 reads CASSEHGNQPQHF. The CDR3 DNA follows: TGTGCCAGCAGTGAACACGGGAATCAGCCCCAGCATTTT.

The chain uses TRBV30 and TRBJ1-1; D is ambiguous. The germline gives CDR1 GTSNPN, CDR2 SVGIG (reference sequence). Trimming took 0 bases from V and 4 from J, leaving 9 bases between them. The CDR3 extends over 13 amino acids. The CDR3 DNA follows: TGTGCCTGGAGTGTTTATGATGGCACTGAAGCTTTCTTT. Translating it yields CAWSVYDGTEAFF.

The rearrangement joins TRBV6-5 to TRBJ1-5; perhaps TRBD1 as D (5 bases). Germline V gene sequence: CDR1 MNHEY, CDR2 SVGAGI. This CDR3 contains 15 residues. The V end was cut by 2 bases, the J end by 5 bases, with 13 bases between. The CDR3 DNA follows: TGTGCCAGCAGTTACGGGGGAGGACGTGATCAGCCCCAGCATTTT. This gives the protein CASSYGGGRDQPQHF.

This clone was seen only once. The rearrangement uses TRBV5-1 and TRBJ1-4; D gene uncertain. V lost 1 base, J lost 3 bases, and 10 bases lay in between. CDR1 is SGHRS and CDR2 is YFSETQ in the germline V gene. This CDR3 spans 15 amino acids. The CDR3 coding sequence is TGCGCCAGCAGCTTGAACATGGCGGCTAATGAAAAACTGTTTTTT. Amino acid sequence: CASSLNMAANEKLFF.

The rearrangement joins TRBV9 to TRBJ1-2; maybe TRBD1 (5 bases). Per the germline V gene, CDR1 is SGDLS and CDR2 is YYNGEE. CDR3 size: 15 residues. V lost 4 bases, J lost 8 bases, and 21 bases lay in between. CDR3 DNA: TGTGCCAGCAGCCGAGGGGAGCGGAGAGGGGAAGGCTACACCTTC. This translates into CASSRGERRGEGYTF.

The chain joins TRBV27 to TRBJ2-7; D ambiguous. Per the germline V gene, CDR1 is MNHEY and CDR2 is SMNVEV (reference sequence). This CDR3 comprises 11 residues. Trimming removed 3 bases at V and 2 bases at J, with 2 bases between. The CDR3 loop reads CASSFPYEQYF. DNA of the CDR3: TGTGCCAGCAGTTTTCCCTACGAGCAGTACTTC.

The gene calls are TRBV11-2 and TRBJ2-5; D unresolved. CDR3 length equals 17 residues. V gave up 1 base and J gave up 6 bases, with 21 bases separating them. CDR1 and CDR2 from the germline V gene are SGHAT and FQNNGV. The CDR3 nucleotides read TGTGCCAGCAGCTTAGTGTTTGTATCGTCGGAGTTACAGACCCAGTACTTC. Translating gives CASSLVFVSSELQTQYF.